One sample yielded the 28 T cell receptor beta chains listed below, sequenced in a study of CD8 T cells in ankylosing spondylitis (dated by TCRdb to 2016 to 2017). The method was 5' RACE. These reads were obtained on an Illumina HiSeq 2500. TCRdb reran the public reads through fastp at Q25 and MiXCR, keeping productive beta chains. Under each unique CDR3 protein, matching rows form one entry showing the most common genes and DNA. This sample lists some 130,000 distinct CDR3 sequences; roughly 6.6% were detected once. Together, the top ten hold about an eighth of the sample. Input material: blood, either unsorted or a sorted T cell fraction (not recorded which). The source is a female donor with ankylosing spondylitis or in good health (not recorded which).

This clonotype was observed at least ten times. The chain joins TRBV3-1 to TRBJ1-2; 11 bases agree with TRBD1. The CDR3 has 14 residues. Per germline, CDR1 LGHDT and CDR2 YNNKEL (reference sequence). V lost 4 bases to trimming and J lost 4 bases; unmatched junction nucleotides: 2. The CDR3 region has the DNA TGTGCCAGCAGCCCGGGACAGGGGGTCTATGGCTACACCTTC. Translation: CASSPGQGVYGYTF.

This clonotype was seen many times. This chain joins TRBV7-2 and TRBJ1-3; weak D call: TRBD1 (5 bases). Trimming removed 6 bases at V and 2 bases at J, with 8 bases between. This CDR3 has 13 residues. The germline V gene has CDR1 SGHTA and CDR2 FQGNSA. DNA for the CDR3: TGTGCCAGCAGGGGGCGAGCTGGAAACACCATATATTTT. Translating gives CASRGRAGNTIYF.

This clonotype appeared many times. The V and J genes are TRBV7-8 and TRBJ2-3, with 8 bases aligning to TRBD1. CDR1 and CDR2 (germline): SGHVS, FQNEAQ. This CDR3 has 17 residues. With V trimmed by 0 bases and J by 1 base, 6 bases remained unmatched. DNA of the CDR3: TGTGCCAGCAGCTTAGCCCATTCAGGGGGCGGCACAGATACGCAGTATTTT. Protein product: CASSLAHSGGGTDTQYF.

This clonotype occurred many times. The gene calls are TRBV4-1 and TRBJ1-1; D is unresolved. Germline V gene lookup returns CDR1 MGHRA and CDR2 YSYEKL. The CDR3 is 15 residues long. The V gene lost 1 base and the J gene lost 1 base, with 10 bases spanning the gap. The CDR3 region has the DNA TGCGCCAGCAGCCAAGGGCGGGTGCCGAACACTGAAGCTTTCTTT. Translating it yields CASSQGRVPNTEAFF.

This clonotype occurred a few times. V and J are TRBV30 and TRBJ1-2; TRBD1 might be the D (5 bases). The CDR3 runs 13 residues. Germline CDR1 is GTSNPN and CDR2 is SVGIG (reference sequence). Trimming took 3 bases from V and 7 from J, leaving 15 bases between them. The CDR3 loop is CAWRWAGGVGYTF. The CDR3 DNA reads as TGTGCCTGGAGATGGGCGGGGGGGGTTGGCTACACCTTC.

This clonotype occurred many times. The chain is built from TRBV25-1 and TRBJ1-4; no definite D call. The germline gives CDR1 MGHDK, CDR2 SYGVNS. V lost 2 bases, J lost 8 bases, and 12 bases lay in between. The CDR3 is made up of 14 amino acids. This CDR3 reads CASSETVHGEKLFF. CDR3 nucleotides: TGTGCCAGCAGTGAAACAGTCCACGGGGAAAAACTGTTTTTT.

At least ten counts were recorded for this clonotype. The chain combines TRBV10-3 with TRBJ2-1; 9 positions agree with TRBD1. J was trimmed by 2 bases and V by 6 bases; bases with no gene match: 5. CDR1 and CDR2 (germline): ENHRY, SYGVKD. The CDR3 covers 15 residues. The CDR3 region has the DNA TGTGCCATCAGGCGGACAGGGGATCCCTACAATGAGCAGTTCTTC. This sequence encodes CAIRRTGDPYNEQFF.

This clonotype was counted ten times or more. The genes are TRBV20-1 and TRBJ1-3, with D perhaps matching TRBD1 (6 bases). The CDR3 loop spans 15 amino acids. Trimming removed 1 base from V and 0 bases from J, with 10 bases in between. CDR1 DFQATT and CDR2 SNEGSKA come from the germline V gene (reference sequence). The CDR3 bases are TGCAGTGCTAGAGGGGGGGGGGCCTCTGGAAACACCATATATTTT. This codes for CSARGGGASGNTIYF.

This clonotype came up many times. This chain uses TRBV5-6 with TRBJ1-1; D is ambiguous. Trimming took 4 bases from V and 1 from J, leaving 8 bases between them. This CDR3 is built from 13 residues. The germline V gene has CDR1 SGHDT and CDR2 YYEEEE. The CDR3 is CASSTSWNTEAFF. The CDR3 DNA follows: TGTGCCAGCAGCACATCTTGGAACACTGAAGCTTTCTTT. The full variable domain, its missing parts supplied by reference TRBV5-6 and TRBJ1-1, is DAGVTQSPTHLIKTRGQQVTLRCSPKSGHDTVSWYQQALGQGPQFIFQYYEEEERQRGNFPDRFSGHQFPNYSSELNVNALLLGDSALYLCASSTSWNTEAFFGQGTRLTVV.

This clonotype has ten or more counts. V usage is TRBV4-3 and J usage is TRBJ2-3; TRBD2 matches 12 bases. There are 16 residues in the CDR3. CDR1 is LGHNA and CDR2 is YSLEER in the germline V gene. J was trimmed by 0 bases and V by 3 bases; bases with no gene match: 1. The CDR3 bases are TGCGCCAGCAGCCAGACTAGCGGGGGAAGCACAGATACGCAGTATTTT. It translates to CASSQTSGGSTDTQYF.

The sample holds many counts of this clonotype. The V call is TRBV27, the J call TRBJ1-6, with D unresolved. The CDR3 has 15 amino acids. CDR1 and CDR2 (germline): MNHEY, SMNVEV (reference sequence). V dropped 4 bases and J dropped 10 bases, with 17 bases sitting between them. CDR3 amino acids: CASSYEAAFGSPLHF. CDR3 nucleotides: TGTGCCAGCAGTTATGAGGCAGCCTTTGGGTCACCCCTCCACTTT.

This clonotype was recorded many times. The chain joins TRBV20-1 to TRBJ2-1; the match to TRBD2 covers 10 bases. Losses at the gene ends were 6 bases for V and 6 bases for J; bases not matched to a gene: 5. Germline assignment: CDR1 DFQATT and CDR2 SNEGSKA (reference sequence). The CDR3 sequence is 13 residues long. CDR3 sequence (DNA): TGCAGTGCCCCAACTAGCGGGGCCAATGAGCAGTTCTTC. Translating gives CSAPTSGANEQFF.

This clonotype was observed at least ten times. The V gene is TRBV4-3, the J gene TRBJ2-3; D is unresolved. V lost 1 base and J 11 bases, leaving 13 bases between the germline ends. The CDR3 has 13 residues. The germline V gene has CDR1 LGHNA and CDR2 YSLEER. The CDR3 bases are TGCGCCAGCAGCCAAGGGTGGCCTGGGGAGCAGTATTTT. This encodes CASSQGWPGEQYF.

In this sample, this clonotype turned up many times. V is TRBV10-3 and J is TRBJ2-1; 9 nucleotides agree with TRBD1. This CDR3 contains 16 residues. CDR1 and CDR2 from the germline V gene are ENHRY and SYGVKD. V lost 3 bases to trimming and J lost 5 bases; unmatched junction nucleotides: 8. CDR3 in DNA: TGTGCCATCAGTGACCCCGGGACAGGGCACGACAATGAGCAGTTCTTC. This sequence encodes CAISDPGTGHDNEQFF.

This clonotype was picked up many times. The chain is built from TRBV12-3 or TRBV12-4 and TRBJ2-1, with 8 bases fitting TRBD2. With 1 base clipped from V and 4 bases from J, the junction kept 6 bases outside the gene matches. This CDR3 contains 16 residues. CDR3 protein: CASSLVGRGLYNEQFF. The CDR3 DNA follows: TGTGCCAGCAGTTTAGTCGGGAGGGGTCTTTACAATGAGCAGTTCTTC.

In this sample, this clonotype turned up many times. V gene TRBV29-1 combines with J gene TRBJ2-3; D unclear. The CDR3 has 12 amino acids. Trimming left V 7 bases short and J 5 bases short, with 13 bases between. Germline assignment: CDR1 SQVTM and CDR2 ANQGSEA. CDR3 region: CSAAEPGDTQYF. The CDR3, as DNA: TGCAGCGCCGCCGAGCCGGGAGATACGCAGTATTTT.

This chain links TRBV10-3 with TRBJ2-1, with 7 bases that match TRBD2. Germline assignment: CDR1 ENHRY and CDR2 SYGVKD. The CDR3 is made up of 15 amino acids. V shed 4 bases and J 1 base; nucleotides not matched to a gene: 4. The CDR3 coding sequence is TGTGCCATCAGTGGGGGCGGGGGATCCTACAATGAGCAGTTCTTC. Protein: CAISGGGGSYNEQFF.

This clonotype has ten or more counts. The chain carries TRBV29-1 and TRBJ1-2, with a weak D call TRBD1 (6 bases). This CDR3 contains 13 residues. V dropped 0 bases and J dropped 4 bases, with 9 bases sitting between them. CDR1 and CDR2 (germline): SQVTM, ANQGSEA. CDR3 region: CSVEDTGSYGYTF. The CDR3 DNA follows: TGCAGCGTTGAAGATACAGGGAGCTATGGCTACACCTTC.

This clonotype was seen at least ten times. The rearrangement links TRBV20-1 to TRBJ1-1; TRBD1 matches 7 bases. Germline V gives CDR1 DFQATT, CDR2 SNEGSKA (reference sequence). V shed 4 bases, J shed 5 bases, and the junction held 7 bases outside the gene matches. The CDR3 loop spans 13 amino acids. This chain's CDR3 is CSATTGDRTEAFF. CDR3 bases: TGCAGTGCTACTACAGGGGATCGTACTGAAGCTTTCTTT.

This clonotype appeared a few times. The chain combines TRBV20-1 with TRBJ2-7; D gene ambiguous. Germline values: CDR1 DFQATT, CDR2 SNEGSKA (reference sequence). The V gene lost 0 bases and the J gene lost 3 bases, with 9 bases spanning the gap. The CDR3 length is 13 residues. The CDR3: CSARDMGLYEQYF. In DNA form, the CDR3 reads TGCAGTGCTAGAGATATGGGCCTCTACGAGCAGTACTTC.

This clonotype was counted at least ten times. The chain joins TRBV10-3 to TRBJ1-2, with D tentatively TRBD1 (5 bases). The CDR3 totals 16 residues. Deletions cut 8 bases from V and 0 bases from J, with 19 bases between. From germline, CDR1 is ENHRY and CDR2 SYGVKD. The CDR3 spells CAIALRGDLSNYGYTF. In DNA, the CDR3 is TGTGCCATCGCTCTACGGGGGGACTTATCTAACTATGGCTACACCTTC.

As regards this clonotype: This sequence may be a read error, since a much larger clone differs from it by one base. The chain uses TRBV5-1 and TRBJ2-3; D not resolved. CDR1 SGHRS and CDR2 YFSETQ come from the germline V gene. The CDR3 is made up of 16 amino acids. V was clipped by 4 bases and J by 0 bases, with 15 bases between them. The CDR3 sequence: CASSPGRAPSTDTQYF. The CDR3, as DNA: TGCGCCAGCAGCCCCGGCCGGGCACCTAGCACAGATACGCAGTATTTT. Using reference TRBV5-1 and TRBJ2-3 for the parts outside the CDR3, the full variable domain is KAGVTQTPRYLIKTRGQQVTLSCSPISGHRSVSWYQQTPGQGLQFLFEYFSETQRNKGNFPGRFSGRQFSNSRSEMNVSTLELGDSALYLCASSPGRAPSTDTQYFGPGTRLTVL.

This clonotype appeared many times. V usage is TRBV3-1 and J usage is TRBJ2-5; D gene ambiguous. This CDR3 contains 13 residues. V lost 1 base to trimming and J lost 4 bases, with 7 bases between them. CDR1 is LGHDT, CDR2 YNNKEL, per germline (reference sequence). In nucleotides, the CDR3 is TGTGCCAGCAGCCAAGGTGTGGGAGAGACCCAGTACTTC. This gives the protein CASSQGVGETQYF.

V gene TRBV6-1 combines with J gene TRBJ1-2; maybe TRBD1 (5 bases). Germline loops: CDR1 MNHNS, CDR2 SASEGT. This CDR3 comprises 13 residues. Trimming removed 6 bases from V and 6 bases from J, with 14 bases in between. As DNA, the CDR3 is TGTGCCAGCAGCCGCGGCCAGGGACATGGCTACACCTTC. Translating gives CASSRGQGHGYTF.

This clonotype was recorded at least ten times. The chain carries TRBV20-1 and TRBJ1-6; 10 bases match TRBD1. CDR3 size: 14 residues. The trim removed 6 bases at V and 10 bases at J, leaving 9 bases unmatched. CDR1 DFQATT and CDR2 SNEGSKA come from the germline V gene (reference sequence). CDR3 coding DNA: TGCAGTGCCCCCAGACAGGGGGCAAGGTCACCCCTCCACTTT. Its translation is CSAPRQGARSPLHF.

The table lists this clonotype with many counts. The chain has TRBV5-1 and TRBJ2-3; D remains ambiguous. CDR1 and CDR2 (germline): SGHRS, YFSETQ. This CDR3 is built from 14 residues. V lost 0 bases and J 0 bases, leaving 5 bases between the germline ends. The CDR3 DNA follows: TGCGCCAGCAGCTTGGTTCCCAGCACAGATACGCAGTATTTT. Translation gives CASSLVPSTDTQYF.

This clonotype has at least ten counts. This sequence joins TRBV6-1 and TRBJ2-3, with 8 bases that match TRBD1. The CDR3 length is 14 residues. Trimming took 5 bases from V and 3 from J; bases not matched to a gene: 4. Germline V CDR1 and CDR2: MNHNS, SASEGT. The CDR3 reads CASSRTGLTDTQYF. In DNA form, the CDR3 reads TGTGCCAGCAGTCGGACAGGGTTAACAGATACGCAGTATTTT.

This clonotype has more than one count but fewer than ten. A much larger clonotype is one base distant, so this may be a read error. The genes are TRBV6-1 and TRBJ1-1, with 9 bases lining up with TRBD1. Germline-derived CDR1 and CDR2 are MNHNS and SASEGT. The V segment lost 4 bases and the J segment 11 bases; nucleotides outside the gene matches: 5. This CDR3 is built from 12 residues. CDR3 in DNA: TGTGCCAGCAGTGGTAGGACAGGGGTGGCTTTCTTT. Amino acid sequence: CASSGRTGVAFF.